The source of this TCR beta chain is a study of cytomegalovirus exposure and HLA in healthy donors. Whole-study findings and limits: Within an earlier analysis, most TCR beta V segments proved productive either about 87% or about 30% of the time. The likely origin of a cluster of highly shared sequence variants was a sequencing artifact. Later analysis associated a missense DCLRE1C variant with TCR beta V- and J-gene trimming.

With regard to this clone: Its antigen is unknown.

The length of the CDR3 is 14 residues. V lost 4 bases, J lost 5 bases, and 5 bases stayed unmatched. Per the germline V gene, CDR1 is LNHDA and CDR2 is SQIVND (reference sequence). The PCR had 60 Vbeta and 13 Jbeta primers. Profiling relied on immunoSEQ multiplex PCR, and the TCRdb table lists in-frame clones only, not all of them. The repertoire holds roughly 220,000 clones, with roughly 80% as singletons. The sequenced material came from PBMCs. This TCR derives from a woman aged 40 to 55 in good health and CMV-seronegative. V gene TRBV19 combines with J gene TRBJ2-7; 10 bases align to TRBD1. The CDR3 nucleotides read TGTGCCAGTAGTAACCGGGACAGGGGTCACGAGCAGTACTTC. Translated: CASSNRDRGHEQYF.